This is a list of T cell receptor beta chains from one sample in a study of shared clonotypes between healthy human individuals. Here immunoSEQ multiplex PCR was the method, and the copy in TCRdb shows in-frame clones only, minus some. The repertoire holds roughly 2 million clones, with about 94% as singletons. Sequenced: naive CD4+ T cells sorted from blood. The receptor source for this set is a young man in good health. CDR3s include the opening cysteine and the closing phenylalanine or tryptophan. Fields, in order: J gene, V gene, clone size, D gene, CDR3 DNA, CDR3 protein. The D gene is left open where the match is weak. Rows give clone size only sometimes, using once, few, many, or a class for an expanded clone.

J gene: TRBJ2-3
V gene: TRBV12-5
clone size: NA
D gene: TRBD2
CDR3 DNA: TGTGCTAGTGGCTCAGGACTAGCGGGAGGGCCGGGAGATACGCAGTATTTT
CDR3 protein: CASGSGLAGGPGDTQYF

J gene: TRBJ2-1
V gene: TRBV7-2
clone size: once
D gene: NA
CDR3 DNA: TGTGCCAGCAGCCCCAGAGGTGGTGAGCAGTTCTTC
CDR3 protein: CASSPRGGEQFF

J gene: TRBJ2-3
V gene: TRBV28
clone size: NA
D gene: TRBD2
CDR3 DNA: TGTGCCAGCAGTGCCGGGACTAGTGGCACAGATACGCAGTATTTT
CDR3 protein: CASSAGTSGTDTQYF

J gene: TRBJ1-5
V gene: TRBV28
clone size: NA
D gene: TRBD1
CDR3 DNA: TGTGCCAGCAGTCTACGGACAGGGGGCATTCGTAATCAGCCCCAGCATTTT
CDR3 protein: CASSLRTGGIRNQPQHF

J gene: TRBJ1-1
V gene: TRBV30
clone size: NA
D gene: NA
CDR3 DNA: TGTGCCTGGAGTCTGTACCCCCCCGGACGGGTTATGAACACTGAAGCTTTCTTT
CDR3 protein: CAWSLYPPGRVMNTEAFF

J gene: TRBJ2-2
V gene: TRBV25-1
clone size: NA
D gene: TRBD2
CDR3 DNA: TGTGCCAGCAGTGATAGCGGGGGGGCTGGCGGGGAGCTGTTTTTT
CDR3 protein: CASSDSGGAGGELFF

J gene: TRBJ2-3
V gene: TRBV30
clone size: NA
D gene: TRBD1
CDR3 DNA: TGTGCCTGGAGTGGAAGGACAGGGGGCCCTGCAGATACGCAGTATTTT
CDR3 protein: CAWSGRTGGPADTQYF

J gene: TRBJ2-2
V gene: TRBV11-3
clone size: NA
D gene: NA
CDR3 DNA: TGTGCCAGCAGCTTGGGGACGGACACCGGGGAGCTGTTTTTT
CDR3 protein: CASSLGTDTGELFF

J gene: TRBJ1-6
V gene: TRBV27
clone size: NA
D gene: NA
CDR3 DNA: TGTGCCAGCAGTACTCCCCGGGGTCAAAATAATTCACCCCTCCACTTT
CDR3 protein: CASSTPRGQNNSPLHF

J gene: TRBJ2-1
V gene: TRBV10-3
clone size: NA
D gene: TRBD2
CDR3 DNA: TGTGCCATCAGCGGTGGACTAGCGGGGGGGCAAAGTGAGCAGTTCTTC
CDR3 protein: CAISGGLAGGQSEQFF

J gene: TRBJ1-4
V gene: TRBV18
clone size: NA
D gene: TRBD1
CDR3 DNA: TGTGCCAGCTCCCTCGGGACAGGGGAGGTTGAAAAACTGTTTTTT
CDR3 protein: CASSLGTGEVEKLFF

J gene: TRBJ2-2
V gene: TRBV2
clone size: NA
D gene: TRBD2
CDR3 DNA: TGTGCCAGCAGTCCACTAGCGGGGACCACCGGGGAGCTGTTTTTT
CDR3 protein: CASSPLAGTTGELFF

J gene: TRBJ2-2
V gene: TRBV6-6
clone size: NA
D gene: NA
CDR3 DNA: TGTGCCAGCAGTCCGTCCGGACCCGGGGAGCTGTTTTTT
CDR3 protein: CASSPSGPGELFF

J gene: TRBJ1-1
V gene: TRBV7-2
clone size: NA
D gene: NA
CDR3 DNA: TGTGCCAGCAGCTTAGGCGGCAGATTGGGCACTGAAGCTTTCTTT
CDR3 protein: CASSLGGRLGTEAFF

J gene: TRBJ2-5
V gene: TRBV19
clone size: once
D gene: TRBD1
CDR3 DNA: TGTGCCAGTAGTGACAGGGACCGGTTCGGAGCCCAGTACTTC
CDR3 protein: CASSDRDRFGAQYF

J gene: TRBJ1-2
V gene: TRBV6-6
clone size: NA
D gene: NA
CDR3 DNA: TGTGCCAGCAGTTACGGGGTGAATGGCTACACCTTC
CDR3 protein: CASSYGVNGYTF

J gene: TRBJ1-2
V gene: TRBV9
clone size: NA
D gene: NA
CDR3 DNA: TGTGCCAGCAGCGTAGGGCCCTATGGCTACACCTTC
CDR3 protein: CASSVGPYGYTF

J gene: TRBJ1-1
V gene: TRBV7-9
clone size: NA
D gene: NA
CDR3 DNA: TGTGCCAGCAGCTTACCAGAGTTGAACACTGAAGCTTTCTTT
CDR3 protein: CASSLPELNTEAFF

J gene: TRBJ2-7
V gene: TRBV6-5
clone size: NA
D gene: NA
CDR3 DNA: TGTGCCAGCAGTTACGGCGGGGGCGCATCTTATGAGCAGTACTTC
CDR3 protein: CASSYGGGASYEQYF

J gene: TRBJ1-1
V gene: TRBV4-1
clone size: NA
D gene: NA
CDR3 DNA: TGCGCCAGCAGCCAAGCCGGGACATCGGGCACTGAAGCTTTCTTT
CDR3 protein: CASSQAGTSGTEAFF